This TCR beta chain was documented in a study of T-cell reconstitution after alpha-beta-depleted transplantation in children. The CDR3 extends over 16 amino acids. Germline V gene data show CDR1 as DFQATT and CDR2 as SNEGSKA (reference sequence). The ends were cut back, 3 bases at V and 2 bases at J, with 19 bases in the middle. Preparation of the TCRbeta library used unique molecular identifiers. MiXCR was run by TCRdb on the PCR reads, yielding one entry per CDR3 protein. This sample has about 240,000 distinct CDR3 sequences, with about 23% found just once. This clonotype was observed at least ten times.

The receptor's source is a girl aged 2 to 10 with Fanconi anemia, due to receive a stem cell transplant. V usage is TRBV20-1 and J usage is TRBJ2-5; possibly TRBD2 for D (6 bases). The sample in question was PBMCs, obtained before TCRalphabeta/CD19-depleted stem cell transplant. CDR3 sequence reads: CSARPTREARQETQYF. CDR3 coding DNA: TGCAGTGCTAGGCCCACGAGGGAGGCGCGGCAAGAGACCCAGTACTTC.